This T cell receptor (beta chain) was profiled in a study of monozygotic twins with inflammatory bowel disease (dated by TCRdb to about 2019). With respect to the entire study: A total of 28 monozygotic twin pairs were included in the full study, comprising nine German pairs (four IBD-concordant, five IBD-discordant) and 19 IBD-discordant Danish pairs. Within discordant pairs, disease-associated traits were sought mainly by comparing IBD patients with their genetically identical healthy co-twins. Each individual had, on average, about 151 000 unique TCRalpha sequences and 181 000 unique TCRbeta sequences available for analysis. Overall results and qualifications from the work: Distinction between different T cell subtypes could not be achieved in the analysis. No single strong signal or clonotype linked to IBD turned up in the results, so the idea that one exists was not supported. A decrease in TCRbeta repertoire diversity, as measured by inverse Simpson index, was observed in IBD patients compared with their healthy co-twins. Repertoire similarity did not differ between concordant and discordant twins, possibly due to limited statistical power. Compared with healthy twins, IBD patients shared fewer clonotypes with other individuals, and the difference was most pronounced in patients with signs of disease activity. Because patients were on differing immunosuppressive treatments, the repertoires may have picked up extra background noise and inter-individual variability.

On this clonotype itself: The clone's antigen remains unknown.

From each donor, a roughly 2.5 ml peripheral blood sample was collected into PAXgene tubes and stored at -80 degrees C. Total RNA was isolated from whole blood with the PAXgene blood miRNA kit on an automated QIAcube, without T cell sorting. Deep TCRalpha and TCRbeta repertoire profiling with unique molecular barcoding was performed on peripheral blood of monozygotic twin pairs concordant or discordant for inflammatory bowel disease. Smoking habits were recorded for all twin pairs, with individuals classified as current, former or never smokers. The CDR3 contains 15 residues, cysteine and phenylalanine counted. The entry carries no DNA sequence. Looking up the germline V gene yields CDR1 MDHEN and CDR2 SYDVKM. Libraries were made using 5' RACE. Each TCR library was prepared from 3,500 to 4,500 ng of total RNA. For each sample, cDNA synthesis with SMARTScribe reverse transcriptase was split into eight separate reactions. During cDNA synthesis, template switching was used to introduce unique molecular identifiers that contained a 6-nucleotide sample barcode. Two nested PCRs of approximately 16 and 10 cycles amplified the TCRalpha and TCRbeta cDNA, and bead purification followed each PCR. Before amplification, the cDNA was both treated with uracil DNA-glycosylase and purified with the QIAquick PCR purification kit. In the second PCR, Illumina TruSeq-compatible adapters and sample-specific barcodes were added. Library quality and concentration were checked on TapeStation and Qubit, and libraries were pooled at around 5.3 ng each. The pooled libraries were sequenced with 2 x 100 bp reads and custom sequencing primers on an Illumina HiSeq2500 single-index Rapid Run. The authors' pipeline ran thus. UMI-based consensus assembly with MiGEC version 1.2.6 was used to correct PCR and sequencing errors. MiXCR version 2.1.1 was used to carry out V(D)J alignment, clonotype assembly and CDR3 extraction. To normalise gene usage, clonotype sharing and MAIT/NKT TCR abundance, the analysis used the top 1000, 10 000 and 20 000 clonotypes per sample. Diversity was computed as the inverse Simpson index with the vegan R package after downsampling to 27 000 UMIs. Statistical testing used paired Mann-Whitney U tests on the discordant twin pairs and applied Benjamini-Hochberg correction for multiple testing. TCRdb reprocessed the reads; each CDR3 protein sequence makes one entry, and DNA is unavailable. In this record, the V and J calls reflect TCRdb's handling and not the investigators' own analysis. The sample table gives some 400,000 distinct CDR3 sequences. 2.4% of the sample is held by the ten biggest clonotypes.

Recombination linked TRBV28 to TRBJ2-2; TCRdb's assignment of TRBD1 cannot be checked, as there is no DNA. This receptor was obtained from a human donor with ulcerative colitis or Crohn's disease, or a healthy co-twin of an affected twin (not recorded which). Sequenced material: blood. The CDR3 reads as follows: CASSFRTGDTGELFF.